Given below is one T cell receptor beta chain in context. Self-reported history from a screening survey and questionnaire set each donor's cohort. Assay used: immunoSEQ multiplex PCR; TCRdb lists only in-frame clones, some missing. This table has around 210,000 clones, about 89% appearing once. This record belongs to a study of blood T cell repertoires in COVID-19. About the research overall: Some COVID-19 samples were acute and others convalescent; all came from the United States, Italy and Spain. The analysed material was cDNA or gDNA that came from T cells, B-cell-depleted T cells, or PBMCs.

The CDR3 spans 14 residues. Looked up from germline, CDR1 is SNHLY and CDR2 is FYNNEI. With V trimmed by 4 bases and J by 2 bases, 1 base remained unmatched. The clonotype originates from a woman aged 18-35 years who had recovered from COVID-19. Sequencing was carried out using PBMCs or T cells enriched from blood (not recorded which). The rearrangement links TRBV2 to TRBJ2-2; 7 bases fit TRBD2. CDR3 sequence (DNA): TGTGCCAGCAGTGCGGGGGGAAACACCGGGGAGCTGTTTTTT. It is translated as CASSAGGNTGELFF.